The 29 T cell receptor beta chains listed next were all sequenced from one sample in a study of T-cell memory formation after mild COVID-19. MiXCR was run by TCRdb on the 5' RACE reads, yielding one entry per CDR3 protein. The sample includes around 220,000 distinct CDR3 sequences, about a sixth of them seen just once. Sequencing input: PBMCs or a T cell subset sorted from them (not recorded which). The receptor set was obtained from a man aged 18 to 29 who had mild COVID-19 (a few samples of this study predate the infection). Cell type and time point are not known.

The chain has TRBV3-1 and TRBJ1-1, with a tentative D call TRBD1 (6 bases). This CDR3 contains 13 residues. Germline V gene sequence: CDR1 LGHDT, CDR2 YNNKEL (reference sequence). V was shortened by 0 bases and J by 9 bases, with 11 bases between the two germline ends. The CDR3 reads CASSQEARGKAFF. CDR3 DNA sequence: TGTGCCAGCAGCCAAGAGGCTAGGGGGAAAGCTTTCTTT.

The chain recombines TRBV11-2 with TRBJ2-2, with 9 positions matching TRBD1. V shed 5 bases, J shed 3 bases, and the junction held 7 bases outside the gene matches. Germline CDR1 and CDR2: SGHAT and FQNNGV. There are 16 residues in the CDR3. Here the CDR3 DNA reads TGTGCCAGCAGCCCGAGAGGGACAGGGTACACCGGGGAGCTGTTTTTT. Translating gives CASSPRGTGYTGELFF. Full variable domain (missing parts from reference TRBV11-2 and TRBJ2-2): EAGVAQSPRYKIIEKRQSVAFWCNPISGHATLYWYQQILGQGPKLLIQFQNNGVVDDSQLPKDRFSAERLKGVDSTLKIQPAKLEDSAVYLCASSPRGTGYTGELFFGEGSRLTVL.

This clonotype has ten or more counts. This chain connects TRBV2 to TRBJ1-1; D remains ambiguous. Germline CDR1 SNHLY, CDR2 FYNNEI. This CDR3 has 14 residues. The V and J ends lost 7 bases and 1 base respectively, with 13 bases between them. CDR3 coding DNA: TGTGCCAGCAACCCCGGTCAGCAGAACACTGAAGCTTTCTTT. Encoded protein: CASNPGQQNTEAFF.

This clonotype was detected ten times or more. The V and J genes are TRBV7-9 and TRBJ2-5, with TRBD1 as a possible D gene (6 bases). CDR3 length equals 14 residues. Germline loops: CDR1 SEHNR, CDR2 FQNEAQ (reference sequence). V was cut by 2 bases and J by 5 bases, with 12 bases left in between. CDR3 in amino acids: CASSLSPRGETQYF. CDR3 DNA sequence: TGTGCCAGCAGCTTATCGCCCAGGGGTGAGACCCAGTACTTC.

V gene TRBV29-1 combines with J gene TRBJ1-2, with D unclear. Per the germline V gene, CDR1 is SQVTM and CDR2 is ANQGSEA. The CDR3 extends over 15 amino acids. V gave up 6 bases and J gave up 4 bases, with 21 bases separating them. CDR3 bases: TGCAGCGTCGGTCGATCGGCAAAACCGGCCTATGGCTACACCTTC. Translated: CSVGRSAKPAYGYTF.

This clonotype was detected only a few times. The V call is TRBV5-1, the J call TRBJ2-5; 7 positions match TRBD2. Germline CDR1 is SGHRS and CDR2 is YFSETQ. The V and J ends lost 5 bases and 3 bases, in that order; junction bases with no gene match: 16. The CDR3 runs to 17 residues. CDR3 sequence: CASSFGAGPGSEETQYF. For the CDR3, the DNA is TGCGCCAGCAGTTTTGGAGCGGGACCCGGGTCCGAAGAGACCCAGTACTTC.

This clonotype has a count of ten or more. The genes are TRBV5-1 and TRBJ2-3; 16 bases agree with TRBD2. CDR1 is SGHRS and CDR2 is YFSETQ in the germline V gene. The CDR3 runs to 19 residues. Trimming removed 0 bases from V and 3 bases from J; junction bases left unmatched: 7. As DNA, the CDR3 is TGCGCCAGCAGCTTGGCCGGGACTAGCGGGGGGGCCGGGACAGATACGCAGTATTTT. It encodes CASSLAGTSGGAGTDTQYF.

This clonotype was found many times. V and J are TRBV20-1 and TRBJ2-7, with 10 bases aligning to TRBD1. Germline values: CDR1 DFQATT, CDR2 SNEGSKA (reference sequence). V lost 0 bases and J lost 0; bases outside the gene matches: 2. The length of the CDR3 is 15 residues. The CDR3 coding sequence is TGCAGTGCTAGAGATAGGGACAGGGGCTCCTACGAGCAGTACTTC. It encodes CSARDRDRGSYEQYF.

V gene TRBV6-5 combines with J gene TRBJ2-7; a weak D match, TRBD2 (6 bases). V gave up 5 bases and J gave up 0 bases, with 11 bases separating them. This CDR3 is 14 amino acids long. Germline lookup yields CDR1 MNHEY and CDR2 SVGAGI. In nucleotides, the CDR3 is TGTGCCAGCAGTAGGGGACTTAGCTCCTACGAGCAGTACGTC. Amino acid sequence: CASSRGLSSYEQYV.

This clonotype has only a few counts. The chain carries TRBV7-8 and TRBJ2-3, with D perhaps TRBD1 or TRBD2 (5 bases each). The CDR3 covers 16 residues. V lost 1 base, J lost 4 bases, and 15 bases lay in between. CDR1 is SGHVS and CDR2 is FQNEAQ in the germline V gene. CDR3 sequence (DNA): TGTGCCAGCAGCTTAGGTCGGGGCTTGGATGCAGATACGCAGTATTTT. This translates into CASSLGRGLDADTQYF.

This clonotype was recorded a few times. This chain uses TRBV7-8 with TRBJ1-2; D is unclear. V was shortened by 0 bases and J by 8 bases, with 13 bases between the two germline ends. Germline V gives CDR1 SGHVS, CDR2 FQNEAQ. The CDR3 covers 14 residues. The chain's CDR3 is CASSLAEGVKGYTF. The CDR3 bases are TGTGCCAGCAGCTTAGCGGAGGGAGTCAAAGGCTACACCTTC.

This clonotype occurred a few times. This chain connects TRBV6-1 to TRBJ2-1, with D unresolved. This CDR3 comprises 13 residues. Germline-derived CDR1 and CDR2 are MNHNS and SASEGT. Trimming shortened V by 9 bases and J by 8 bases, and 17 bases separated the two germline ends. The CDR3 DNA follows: TGTGCCAGTCGGCGATGGAGTAGGGATGAGCAGTTCTTC. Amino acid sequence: CASRRWSRDEQFF.

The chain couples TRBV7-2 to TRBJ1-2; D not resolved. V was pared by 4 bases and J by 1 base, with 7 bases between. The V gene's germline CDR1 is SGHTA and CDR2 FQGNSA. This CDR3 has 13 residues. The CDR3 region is CASSYHSNYGYTF. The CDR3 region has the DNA TGTGCCAGCAGCTATCACAGTAACTATGGCTACACCTTC.

CDR3 bases: TGCGCCAGCGCCGCTCTGAGACTAGCGGGGGCCGGGGAGCTGTTTTTT. This codes for CASAALRLAGAGELFF. The chain carries TRBV5-1 and TRBJ2-2; 12 nucleotides line up with TRBD2. The trim removed 7 bases at V and 6 bases at J, leaving 10 bases unmatched. The CDR3 loop spans 16 amino acids. Germline CDR1 is SGHRS and CDR2 is YFSETQ.

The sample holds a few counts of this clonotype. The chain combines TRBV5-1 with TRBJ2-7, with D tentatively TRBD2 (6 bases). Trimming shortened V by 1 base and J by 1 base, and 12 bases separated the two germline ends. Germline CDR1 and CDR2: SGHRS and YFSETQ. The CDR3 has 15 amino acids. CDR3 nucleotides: TGCGCCAGCAGCTTGACCGGACTACAATCCTACGAGCAGTACTTC. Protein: CASSLTGLQSYEQYF.

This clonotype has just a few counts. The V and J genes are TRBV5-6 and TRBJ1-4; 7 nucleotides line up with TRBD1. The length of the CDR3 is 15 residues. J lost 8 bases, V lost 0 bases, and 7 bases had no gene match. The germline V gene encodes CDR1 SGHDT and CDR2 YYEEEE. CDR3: CASSLDPQGREKLFF. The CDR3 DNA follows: TGTGCCAGCAGCTTGGACCCACAGGGGAGGGAAAAACTGTTTTTT.

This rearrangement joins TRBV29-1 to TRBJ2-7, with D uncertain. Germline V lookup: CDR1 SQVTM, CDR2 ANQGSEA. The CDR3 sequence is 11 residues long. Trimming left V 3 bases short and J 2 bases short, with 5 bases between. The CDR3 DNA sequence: TGCAGCGTTGATGTAGCCTACGAGCAGTACGTC. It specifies CSVDVAYEQYV.

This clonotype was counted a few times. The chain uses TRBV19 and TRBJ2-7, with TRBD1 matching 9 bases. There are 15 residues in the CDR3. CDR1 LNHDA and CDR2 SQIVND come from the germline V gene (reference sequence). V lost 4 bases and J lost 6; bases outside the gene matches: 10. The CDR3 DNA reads TGTGCCAGTAGTAGAGGGGACAGGGTACTCGGCGAGCAGTACTTC. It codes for CASSRGDRVLGEQYF.

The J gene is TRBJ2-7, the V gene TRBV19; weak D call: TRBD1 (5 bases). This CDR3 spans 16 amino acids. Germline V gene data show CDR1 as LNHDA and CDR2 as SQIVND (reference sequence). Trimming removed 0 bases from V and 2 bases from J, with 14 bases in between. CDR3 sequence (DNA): TGTGCCAGTAGTATAGATGTGACAGCAACCACCTACGAGCAGTACTTC. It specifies CASSIDVTATTYEQYF. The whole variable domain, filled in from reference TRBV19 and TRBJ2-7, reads DGGITQSPKYLFRKEGQNVTLSCEQNLNHDAMYWYRQDPGQGLRLIYYSQIVNDFQKGDIAEGYSVSREKKESFPLTVTSAQKNPTAFYLCASSIDVTATTYEQYFGPGTRLTVT.

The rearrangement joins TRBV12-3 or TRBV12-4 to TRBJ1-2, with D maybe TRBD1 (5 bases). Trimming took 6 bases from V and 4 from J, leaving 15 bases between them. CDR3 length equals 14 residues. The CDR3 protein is CASRGTQGVYGYTF. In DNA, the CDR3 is TGTGCCAGCAGAGGGACGCAGGGAGTCTATGGCTACACCTTC.

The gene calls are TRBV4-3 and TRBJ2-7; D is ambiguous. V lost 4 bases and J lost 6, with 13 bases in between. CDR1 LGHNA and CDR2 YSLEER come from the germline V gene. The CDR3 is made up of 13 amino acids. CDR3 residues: CASSPWVVGEQYF. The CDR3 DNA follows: TGCGCCAGCAGCCCCTGGGTAGTCGGCGAGCAGTACTTC.

CDR3 nucleotides: TGTGCCAGCAGTGCCGGGCCGACAGGGTCCGAAGCTCAGTACTTC. Amino acids: CASSAGPTGSEAQYF. The chain links TRBV6-1 to TRBJ2-4, with 7 bases fitting TRBD1. With V trimmed by 4 bases and J by 12 bases, 15 bases remained unmatched. Germline assignment: CDR1 MNHNS and CDR2 SASEGT. The CDR3 has 15 amino acids.

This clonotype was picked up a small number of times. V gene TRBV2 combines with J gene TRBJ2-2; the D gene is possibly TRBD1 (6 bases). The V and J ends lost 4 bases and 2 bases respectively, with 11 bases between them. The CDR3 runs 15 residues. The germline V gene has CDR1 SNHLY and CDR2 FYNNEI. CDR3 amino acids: CASSVDRINTGELFF. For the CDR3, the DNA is TGTGCCAGCAGTGTGGACAGAATCAACACCGGGGAGCTGTTTTTT.

The CDR3 DNA is TGTGCCAGCGAAAGGGAAGCCTCCTACGAGCAGTACGTC. This gives the protein CASEREASYEQYV. The V gene is TRBV2, the J gene TRBJ2-7, with D hard to call. There are 13 residues in the CDR3. The V and J ends lost 8 bases and 0 bases respectively, with 11 bases between them. Germline V CDR1 and CDR2: SNHLY, FYNNEI.

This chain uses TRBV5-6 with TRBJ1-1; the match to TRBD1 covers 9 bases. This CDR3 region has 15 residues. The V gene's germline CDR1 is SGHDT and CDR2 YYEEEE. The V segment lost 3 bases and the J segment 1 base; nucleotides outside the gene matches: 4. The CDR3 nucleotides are TGTGCCAGCAGCTATACGGACAGGGGGAACACTGAAGCTTTCTTT. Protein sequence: CASSYTDRGNTEAFF.

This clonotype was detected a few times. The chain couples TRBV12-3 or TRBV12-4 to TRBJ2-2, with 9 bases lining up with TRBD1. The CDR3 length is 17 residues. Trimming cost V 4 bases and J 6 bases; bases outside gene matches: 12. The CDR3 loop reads CASSSRTGEVVAGELFF. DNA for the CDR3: TGTGCCAGCAGTTCGCGGACAGGGGAAGTGGTGGCCGGGGAGCTGTTTTTT.

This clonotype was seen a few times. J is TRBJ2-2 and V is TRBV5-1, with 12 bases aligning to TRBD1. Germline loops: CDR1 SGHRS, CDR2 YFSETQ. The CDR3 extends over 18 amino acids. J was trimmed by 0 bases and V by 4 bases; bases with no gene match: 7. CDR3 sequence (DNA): TGCGCCAGCAGCCCCGGGACAGGGGGCTTCTCGAACACCGGGGAGCTGTTTTTT. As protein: CASSPGTGGFSNTGELFF. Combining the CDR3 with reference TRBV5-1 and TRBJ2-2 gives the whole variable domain KAGVTQTPRYLIKTRGQQVTLSCSPISGHRSVSWYQQTPGQGLQFLFEYFSETQRNKGNFPGRFSGRQFSNSRSEMNVSTLELGDSALYLCASSPGTGGFSNTGELFFGEGSRLTVL.

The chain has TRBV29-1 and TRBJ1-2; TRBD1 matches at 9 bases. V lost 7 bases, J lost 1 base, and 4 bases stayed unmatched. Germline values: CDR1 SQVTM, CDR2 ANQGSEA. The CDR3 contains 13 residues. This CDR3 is CSGGQGLNYGYTF. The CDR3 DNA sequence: TGCAGCGGGGGACAGGGCCTTAACTATGGCTACACCTTC.

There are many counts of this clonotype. CDR3 protein: CASSWSPGRNTEAFF. As DNA, the CDR3 is TGTGCCAGCAGCTGGTCCCCAGGGAGGAACACTGAAGCTTTCTTT. The genes are TRBV7-3 and TRBJ1-1, with a weak D call TRBD1 (5 bases). The CDR3 extends over 15 amino acids. Germline CDR1 reads SGHTA; CDR2 reads FQGTGA. Between the trimmed V and J ends, which lost 4 bases and 1 base, there was a span of 13 bases.